The present T cell receptor beta chain was sequenced within a study of tumor and adjacent non-tumor tissue in lung cancer. Three rounds of nested PCR, following a modified ARM-PCR protocol, produced the TCRbeta library. TCRdb fed the multiplex PCR reads into MiXCR, producing one record per CDR3 protein. The top ten hold 21% of the sample, which has about 86,000 distinct CDR3 sequences, around 82% seen once. This sample's RNA came from whole unsorted tissue. Distant lung tissue was collected more than 3 cm away from the tumor edge. This CDR3 has 13 residues. The germline V and J ends were trimmed by 4 bases and 3 bases, with 13 bases remaining between them. Germline assignment: CDR1 SQVTM and CDR2 ANQGSEA. As for this clonotype: Its antigen is unknown. The CDR3 does not close with the conserved phenylalanine or tryptophan, likely indicating a read error.

Study-level findings and limits: Tumor repertoires had a smaller top 100 clone share than normal lung. Compared with tumor, normal lung showed significantly lower TCR diversity. Shorter survival was associated with higher TCR diversity in tumors.

The sequence came from a woman aged 45-60 years with non-small cell lung cancer. This chain uses TRBV29-1 with TRBJ2-7; D may be TRBD1 (6 bases). Sequencing was performed on distant non-tumor lung tissue. CDR3 DNA: TGCAGCGTTGTCAGGGGTCTTCTCTACGAGCAGTACTTG. This sequence encodes CSVVRGLLYEQYL.